The 27 T cell receptor beta chains presented below share a single source sample, sequenced in a study of blood T cell repertoires in COVID-19. Sequenced by immunoSEQ multiplex PCR; TCRdb stores in-frame clones only, minus some. The table has over 200,000 clones, about 90% seen once; the top ten hold over 1.5%. Sequenced material: peripheral blood. These receptors were taken from a man aged 40-55 years with active or convalescent COVID-19.

The chain recombines TRBV5-1 with TRBJ1-4, with 7 bases identical to TRBD1. This CDR3 spans 14 amino acids. In germline, CDR1 is SGHRS, CDR2 YFSETQ. V shed 4 bases and J 6 bases; nucleotides not matched to a gene: 6. The CDR3 DNA follows: TGCGCCAGCAGCAGGGACAGCTTACATGAAAAACTGTTTTTT. Residues: CASSRDSLHEKLFF. The full variable domain, in which reference TRBV5-1 and TRBJ1-4 provide the parts outside the CDR3, is KAGVTQTPRYLIKTRGQQVTLSCSPISGHRSVSWYQQTPGQGLQFLFEYFSETQRNKGNFPGRFSGRQFSNSRSEMNVSTLELGDSALYLCASSRDSLHEKLFFGSGTQLSVL.

V and J are TRBV28 and TRBJ2-1, with 12 positions matching TRBD2. CDR3 length: 16 amino acids. Germline trimming cut 5 bases from V and 3 bases from J; bases unmatched to any gene: 5. The germline gives CDR1 MDHEN, CDR2 SYDVKM. CDR3 DNA sequence: TGTGCCAGCAGTGTAACTAGCGGGGGGTACTACAATGAGCAGTTCTTC. Protein: CASSVTSGGYYNEQFF.

The chain has TRBV6-1 and TRBJ1-5, with 7 positions matching TRBD1. CDR1 MNHNS and CDR2 SASEGT come from the germline V gene. J gave up 7 bases and V 0 bases, and 6 bases lay outside the gene matches. The CDR3 runs 15 residues. The CDR3 DNA follows: TGTGCCAGCAGTGAAGCCTACAGGGGTCGGCAGCCCCAGCATTTT. Its protein product is CASSEAYRGRQPQHF.

The genes are TRBV15 and TRBJ2-1; 10 bases align to TRBD1. Unmatched junction bases numbered 7, after V lost 5 bases and J lost 9 bases. This CDR3 spans 14 amino acids. Germline V gene data show CDR1 as LNHNV and CDR2 as YYDKDF (reference sequence). Here the CDR3 reads CATSGEGTGAEQFF. CDR3 nucleotides: TGTGCCACCAGCGGTGAAGGGACAGGGGCTGAGCAGTTCTTC.

This chain joins TRBV19 and TRBJ1-2; D might be TRBD1 (6 bases). The germline CDR1 and CDR2 sequences are LNHDA and SQIVND (reference sequence). The CDR3 runs to 15 residues. V lost 5 bases and J lost 4, with 17 bases in between. In DNA, the CDR3 is TGTGCCAGTAGTCTCCCGACAGGAGGATCCTATGGCTACACCTTC. Encoded protein: CASSLPTGGSYGYTF.

The chain joins TRBV18 to TRBJ2-7; weak D call: TRBD1 (5 bases). The CDR3 has 13 amino acids. V lost 6 bases and J lost 3, with 12 bases in between. Germline CDR1 and CDR2: KGHSH and LQKENI. Here the CDR3 DNA reads TGTGCCAGCTCCCTTGGCAGGGACTACGAGCAGTACTTC. The encoded protein is CASSLGRDYEQYF.

In the case of this clone: One end of the junction fails to match germline, which may point to a read error. The chain links TRBV10-2 to TRBJ2-1, with D unclear. The germline V gene encodes CDR1 WSHSY and CDR2 SAAADI. This CDR3 contains 14 residues. The CDR3 loop is CASSEEASSNEQFF. The CDR3 DNA sequence: TGCGCCAGCAGTGAGGAAGCCTCCTCCAATGAGCAGTTCTTC.

This clone turned up a few times. The rearrangement links TRBV18 to TRBJ1-5; possible D gene TRBD1, 6 bases. V shed 2 bases and J shed 9 bases, with 11 bases lying between them. This CDR3 spans 13 amino acids. CDR1 and CDR2 (germline): KGHSH, LQKENI. CDR3 loop: CASSPKQGTPQHF. The DNA for the CDR3 is TGTGCCAGCTCACCAAAACAGGGCACGCCCCAGCATTTT.

V and J are TRBV21-1 and TRBJ1-5. TRBV21-1 represents a pseudogene. The CDR3 is made up of 17 amino acids. The CDR3 bases are TGTGCCAGCAGCAAAGCCCCCCTAGGCAGTAGCAATCAGCCCCAGCATTTT. Translated, it gives CASSKAPLGSSNQPQHF.

V gene TRBV5-8 combines with J gene TRBJ1-5; D ambiguous. Per germline, CDR1 SGHTS and CDR2 YDEGEE. The CDR3 runs to 13 residues. V lost 2 bases to trimming and J lost 4 bases, with 7 bases between them. This CDR3 reads CASSFAANQPQHF. In nucleotides, the CDR3 is TGTGCCAGCAGCTTCGCAGCGAATCAGCCCCAGCATTTT.

This clone showed up just a few times. CDR3 residues: CASSPSGTALRGEKLFF. The CDR3 nucleotides read TGTGCCAGTAGTCCCTCCGGGACAGCCCTTAGGGGTGAAAAACTGTTTTTT. The V call is TRBV19, the J call TRBJ1-4, with 7 bases matching TRBD1. V gave up 5 bases and J gave up 7 bases; unmatched junction bases: 16. Germline CDR1 is LNHDA and CDR2 is SQIVND (reference sequence). The CDR3 length is 17 residues.

The chain recombines TRBV5-5 with TRBJ1-4; D perhaps matches TRBD1 (6 bases). Trimming took 5 bases from V and 2 from J, leaving 13 bases between them. The CDR3 runs to 15 residues. Germline assignment: CDR1 SGHKS and CDR2 YYEKEE (reference sequence). CDR3 nucleotides: TGTGCCAGCAGGCAAACAGGGCTTACTAATGAAAAACTGTTTTTT. It specifies CASRQTGLTNEKLFF. Combining the CDR3 with reference TRBV5-5 and TRBJ1-4 gives the whole variable domain DAGVTQSPTHLIKTRGQQVTLRCSPISGHKSVSWYQQVLGQGPQFIFQYYEKEERGRGNFPDRFSARQFPNYSSELNVNALLLGDSALYLCASRQTGLTNEKLFFGSGTQLSVL.

This rearrangement joins TRBV3-1 (or the pseudogene TRBV3-2) to TRBJ2-1, with D possibly being TRBD1 (6 bases). This CDR3 is built from 15 residues. V was clipped by 3 bases and J by 10 bases, with 19 bases between them. In germline, CDR1 is LGHDT, CDR2 YNNKEL (reference sequence). The CDR3 coding sequence is TGTGCCAGCAGCCAGGCATGGGGGCCCCATATGGAGCAGTTCTTC. It encodes CASSQAWGPHMEQFF.

The V call is TRBV6-2 or TRBV6-3, the J call TRBJ2-5; 8 positions match TRBD2. CDR1 and CDR2 (germline): MNHEY, SVGEGT. V trimming: 2 bases; J trimming: 3 bases; junction bases outside the gene matches: 5. The CDR3 contains 15 residues. The CDR3 DNA is TGTGCCAGCAGTTACGAGGGAGCGGGGGAAGAGACCCAGTACTTC. Translation gives CASSYEGAGEETQYF.

This clone was picked up one time. The chain links TRBV5-6 to TRBJ1-2; D not resolved. There are 15 residues in the CDR3. Germline assignment: CDR1 SGHDT and CDR2 YYEEEE. Between the trimmed V and J ends, which lost 4 bases and 0 bases, there was a span of 13 bases. The CDR3 is CASSNTGSPNYGYTF. CDR3 in DNA: TGTGCCAGCAGCAACACGGGGAGTCCTAACTATGGCTACACCTTC.

The chain has TRBV7-9 and TRBJ1-4; no clear D gene. Germline loops: CDR1 SEHNR, CDR2 FQNEAQ (reference sequence). This CDR3 has 11 amino acids. CDR3: CAGGPNEKLFF. Here the CDR3 DNA reads TGTGCGGGAGGGCCTAATGAAAAACTGTTTTTT.

The V call is TRBV5-1, the J call TRBJ1-1; D is undetermined. The V gene lost 1 base and the J gene lost 3 bases, with 10 bases spanning the gap. The CDR3 length is 14 residues. Germline lookup yields CDR1 SGHRS and CDR2 YFSETQ. In DNA, the CDR3 is TGCGCCAGCAGCTTGCAAGGGAGTCACACTGAAGCTTTCTTT. Residues: CASSLQGSHTEAFF.

The count of this clone is one. The J gene is TRBJ1-3, the V gene TRBV28; D is unresolved. Per germline, CDR1 MDHEN and CDR2 SYDVKM. V lost 7 bases, J lost 8 bases, and 12 bases lay in between. There are 12 residues in the CDR3. CDR3: CASIFPPDTIYF. CDR3 coding DNA: TGTGCCAGCATCTTCCCCCCCGACACCATATATTTT.

The rearrangement uses TRBV27 and TRBJ1-2; 8 bases match TRBD1. The CDR3 totals 12 residues. Germline V gene lookup returns CDR1 MNHEY and CDR2 SMNVEV (reference sequence). V lost 3 bases, J lost 8 bases, and 2 bases stayed unmatched. In DNA form, the CDR3 reads TGTGCCAGCAGTTTGACAGGGGCCGGCTACACCTTC. Translated: CASSLTGAGYTF.

DNA of the CDR3: TGCGCCAGCAGTGAGTCGACACTAGCGGGGGAGACCCAGTACTTC. This translates into CASSESTLAGETQYF. The chain joins TRBV10-2 to TRBJ2-5, with 10 bases lining up with TRBD2. The CDR3 loop spans 15 amino acids. After removal of 0 bases from V and 5 bases from J, the junction contained 3 bases not matched to a gene. Germline CDR1 and CDR2: WSHSY and SAAADI.

The chain is built from TRBV3-1 (or the pseudogene TRBV3-2) and TRBJ1-1; D not resolved. There are 15 residues in the CDR3. Germline V gene sequence: CDR1 LGHDT, CDR2 YNNKEL (reference sequence). Trimming pared 0 bases from V and 2 bases from J, leaving 10 bases between. The DNA of the CDR3 is TGTGCCAGCAGCCAAGATCCCAGACTTAACACTGAAGCTTTCTTT. The encoded protein is CASSQDPRLNTEAFF.

The chain employs TRBV28 and TRBJ1-1, with D maybe TRBD1 (5 bases). Germline CDR1 and CDR2: MDHEN and SYDVKM. This CDR3 has 14 residues. Trimming left V 3 bases short and J 0 bases short, with 8 bases between. The CDR3 loop is CASSFQGMNTEAFF. In nucleotides, the CDR3 is TGTGCCAGCAGTTTTCAGGGAATGAACACTGAAGCTTTCTTT.

J is TRBJ2-5 and V is TRBV9, with 12 bases that match TRBD1. Germline values: CDR1 SGDLS, CDR2 YYNGEE. The V segment lost 1 base and the J segment 5 bases; nucleotides outside the gene matches: 6. The CDR3 consists of 16 residues. CDR3 sequence reads: CASSVSGTGGVETQYF. The CDR3 bases are TGTGCCAGCAGCGTATCAGGGACAGGGGGCGTGGAGACCCAGTACTTC. The variable domain in full, completed from reference TRBV9 and TRBJ2-5, reads DSGVTQTPKHLITATGQRVTLRCSPRSGDLSVYWYQQSLDQGLQFLIQYYNGEERAKGNILERFSAQQFPDLHSELNLSSLELGDSALYFCASSVSGTGGVETQYFGPGTRLLVL.

The rearrangement links TRBV13 to TRBJ1-2, with D possibly TRBD1 on 6 matching bases. Germline V gene sequence: CDR1 PRHDT, CDR2 FYEKMQ (reference sequence). The V end was cut by 5 bases, the J end by 5 bases, with 12 bases between. The CDR3 consists of 13 residues. The CDR3 sequence is CASSARTAYGYTF. In DNA, the CDR3 is TGTGCCAGCAGCGCCCGGACAGCATATGGCTACACCTTC.

There are a few counts of this clone. The chain carries TRBV10-1 and TRBJ2-7; TRBD2 aligns across 9 bases. The CDR3 is 16 residues long. Germline lookup yields CDR1 WNHNN and CDR2 SYGVQD (reference sequence). J was trimmed by 5 bases and V by 3 bases; bases with no gene match: 11. CDR3 nucleotides: TGCGCCAGCAGTGACTTTAGCGGGAGTGGGAAACACGAGCAGTACTTC. Encoded protein: CASSDFSGSGKHEQYF.

V gene TRBV6-4 combines with J gene TRBJ1-1, with 10 bases fitting TRBD1. The CDR3 runs 17 residues. Unmatched junction bases numbered 4, after V lost 0 bases and J lost 0 bases. Germline V gives CDR1 MRHNA, CDR2 SNTAGT. CDR3 coding DNA: TGTGCCAGCAGTGACTCGGGGACAGGGGTTATGAACACTGAAGCTTTCTTT. Its protein product is CASSDSGTGVMNTEAFF.

The chain has TRBV5-4 and TRBJ2-5, with 9 bases that match TRBD2. The J segment lost 1 base and the V segment lost 0 bases, leaving 4 bases of the junction unmatched. Germline CDR1 is SGHNT and CDR2 is YYREEE (reference sequence). The CDR3 extends over 16 amino acids. The CDR3, as DNA: TGTGCCAGCAGCTTGGACGGCGGGAGGGCCCAAGAGACCCAGTACTTC. It encodes CASSLDGGRAQETQYF. Full variable domain (missing parts from reference TRBV5-4 and TRBJ2-5): ETGVTQSPTHLIKTRGQQVTLRCSSQSGHNTVSWYQQALGQGPQFIFQYYREEENGRGNFPPRFSGLQFPNYSSELNVNALELDDSALYLCASSLDGGRAQETQYFGPGTRLLVL.